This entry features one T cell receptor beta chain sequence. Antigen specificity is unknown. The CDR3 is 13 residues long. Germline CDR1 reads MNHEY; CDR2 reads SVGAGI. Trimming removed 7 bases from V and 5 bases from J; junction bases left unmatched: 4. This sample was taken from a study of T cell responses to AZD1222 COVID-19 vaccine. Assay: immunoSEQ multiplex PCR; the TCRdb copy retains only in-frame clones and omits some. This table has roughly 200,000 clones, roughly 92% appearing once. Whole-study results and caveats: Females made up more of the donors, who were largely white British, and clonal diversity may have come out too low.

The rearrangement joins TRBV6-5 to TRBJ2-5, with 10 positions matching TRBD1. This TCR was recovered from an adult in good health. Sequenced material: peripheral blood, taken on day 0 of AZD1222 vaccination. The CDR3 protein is CASTGQGMETQYF. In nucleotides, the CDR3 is TGTGCCAGCACGGGACAGGGGATGGAGACCCAGTACTTC.